This paragraph reports one T cell receptor beta chain. One junction end disagrees with the germline gene, perhaps due to a read error. The assay ran at deep level. It was 150 to 250 ng DNA, 25,000 to 35,000 T cell genomes, that sorted-subset replicate PCRs used. Generated by immunoSEQ multiplex PCR, the TCRdb table keeps only in-frame clones and is missing some. The sample includes 2.3 million or so clones, just over 90% of them seen just once. These data are taken from a study of shared clonotypes between healthy human individuals. Germline V gene data show CDR1 as LNHDA and CDR2 as SQIVND (reference sequence). This CDR3 region has 12 residues.

The sequencing input was naive CD4+ T cells from PBMCs. Subset specified: CD45RA+ positively selected. The receptor's source is a man aged 18 to 35 in good health. Some clones in this sample may be carry-over from other donors' samples. The chain joins TRBV19 to TRBJ1-1, with D perhaps TRBD1 (6 bases). The CDR3: CATTRVPGHLNF. In DNA, the CDR3 is TGTGCCACCACAAGGGTCCCGGGACACCTTAACTTT.